These T cell receptor beta chains were read from a single sample in a study of brain T cells in children with intractable seizures. Clones were read by immunoSEQ multiplex PCR, and TCRdb kept only the in-frame ones, dropping some. The sample has a few hundred thousand clones, 93% seen once. The sequencing here drew on peripheral blood, taken approximately 5 months after surgery. All receptors come from a boy in the first two years of life with tuberous sclerosis and intractable seizures. Each CDR3 is given with its conserved first and last residue. The order of the fields is V gene, J gene, CDR3 length, clone size, D gene, CDR3 protein, CDR3 DNA. The D gene is left open where the match is weak. Size values are once, few and many counts, or a class for expanded clones, and some rows have none.

V gene: TRBV6-2/TRBV6-3; J gene: TRBJ1-1; CDR3 length: 14; clone size: -; D gene: -; CDR3 protein: CASSYFDRNTEAFF; CDR3 DNA: TGTGCCAGCAGTTACTTTGACAGGAACACTGAAGCTTTCTTT
V gene: TRBV5-6; J gene: TRBJ2-3; CDR3 length: 12; clone size: -; D gene: -; CDR3 protein: CASSGTTDTQYF; CDR3 DNA: TGTGCCAGCAGCGGAACCACAGATACGCAGTATTTT
V gene: TRBV30; J gene: TRBJ2-3; CDR3 length: 12; clone size: -; D gene: -; CDR3 protein: CAWSVLSNTQYF; CDR3 DNA: TGTGCCTGGAGTGTACTAAGCAATACGCAGTATTTT
V gene: TRBV24-1; J gene: TRBJ2-1; CDR3 length: 16; clone size: few; D gene: -; CDR3 protein: CATSVGGILTYNEQFF; CDR3 DNA: TGTGCCACCAGTGTTGGGGGTATACTGACCTACAATGAGCAGTTCTTC
V gene: TRBV27; J gene: TRBJ1-2; CDR3 length: 13; clone size: -; D gene: TRBD1; CDR3 protein: CASRLQGAGGYTF; CDR3 DNA: TGTGCCAGCAGGCTACAGGGGGCTGGTGGCTACACCTTC
V gene: TRBV10-3; J gene: TRBJ2-5; CDR3 length: 17; clone size: -; D gene: TRBD2; CDR3 protein: CAISEGLAGQFQETQYF; CDR3 DNA: TGTGCCATCAGTGAGGGACTAGCGGGCCAATTCCAAGAGACCCAGTACTTC
V gene: TRBV27; J gene: TRBJ1-6; CDR3 length: 15; clone size: -; D gene: TRBD1; CDR3 protein: CASSSWTGRNSPLHF; CDR3 DNA: TGTGCCAGCAGTTCATGGACAGGGCGCAATTCACCCCTCCACTTT
V gene: TRBV12-2; J gene: TRBJ1-6; CDR3 length: 15; clone size: -; D gene: -; CDR3 protein: CASRFGDRVQSPLHF; CDR3 DNA: TGTGCAAGTCGCTTCGGGGACCGAGTTCAGTCACCCCTCCACTTT
V gene: TRBV2; J gene: TRBJ2-1; CDR3 length: 13; clone size: -; D gene: -; CDR3 protein: CASSDRTYNEQFF; CDR3 DNA: TGTGCCAGCAGTGACAGAACCTACAATGAGCAGTTCTTC
V gene: TRBV28; J gene: TRBJ2-7; CDR3 length: 13; clone size: few; D gene: -; CDR3 protein: CASSFGGTYEQYF; CDR3 DNA: TGTGCCAGCAGTTTTGGCGGGACCTACGAGCAGTACTTC
V gene: TRBV27; J gene: TRBJ1-1; CDR3 length: 10; clone size: once; D gene: -; CDR3 protein: CASSCPGAFF; CDR3 DNA: TGTGCCAGCAGCTGCCCTGGGGCTTTCTTT
V gene: TRBV6-5; J gene: TRBJ1-2; CDR3 length: 12; clone size: -; D gene: -; CDR3 protein: CASSPNLDGYTF; CDR3 DNA: TGTGCCAGCAGTCCGAATTTAGATGGCTACACCTTC
V gene: TRBV20-1; J gene: TRBJ1-6; CDR3 length: 10; clone size: -; D gene: -; CDR3 protein: CSAGDSPLHF; CDR3 DNA: TGCAGCGCTGGGGATTCACCCCTCCACTTT
V gene: TRBV25-1; J gene: TRBJ1-4; CDR3 length: 12; clone size: -; D gene: -; CDR3 protein: CASSVGGEKLFF; CDR3 DNA: TGTGCCAGCAGTGTCGGGGGTGAAAAACTGTTTTTT
V gene: TRBV28; J gene: TRBJ1-2; CDR3 length: 15; clone size: -; D gene: TRBD1; CDR3 protein: CASSPHGQGAYGYTF; CDR3 DNA: TGTGCCAGCAGCCCCCATGGACAGGGGGCCTATGGCTACACCTTC
V gene: TRBV5-1; J gene: TRBJ1-1; CDR3 length: 15; clone size: -; D gene: -; CDR3 protein: CASSLHPRGDTEAFF; CDR3 DNA: TGCGCCAGCAGCCTCCATCCGAGAGGGGACACTGAAGCTTTCTTT
V gene: TRBV7-8; J gene: TRBJ1-2; CDR3 length: 14; clone size: -; D gene: -; CDR3 protein: CASSSQGGLYGYTF; CDR3 DNA: TGTGCCAGCAGCTCCCAGGGAGGGCTCTATGGCTACACCTTC
V gene: TRBV3-1/TRBV3-2; J gene: TRBJ1-2; CDR3 length: 14; clone size: once; D gene: -; CDR3 protein: CASSHPGRGYGYTF; CDR3 DNA: TGTGCCAGCAGCCATCCAGGGAGAGGCTATGGCTACACCTTC
V gene: TRBV27; J gene: TRBJ2-1; CDR3 length: 14; clone size: -; D gene: -; CDR3 protein: CASSPSRSYNEQFF; CDR3 DNA: TGTGCCAGCAGTCCCTCCCGGTCTTACAATGAGCAGTTCTTC